The 22 T cell receptor beta chains reported below all come from one sample, sequenced in a study of regulatory T cells in long-lasting Graves disease. Arm-PCR of CDR3 regions and iRepertoire HTBI primers were used to build TCR beta libraries. Each CDR3 protein gets one entry after TCRdb re-called the multiplex PCR reads with MiXCR. The sample lists around 240,000 distinct CDR3 sequences; 18% were seen once. The time point: newly diagnosed GD, antithyroid drugs for less than 3 months. PBMCs provided the RNA from which the TCR library was made. These data were also reused for a study on T cells in Graves' hyperthyroidism and ophthalmopathy.

Sample: peripheral blood mononuclear cells (PBMCs), taken at new diagnosis, from a patient treated with antithyroid drugs. The receptors come from a young woman with Graves disease.

The chain combines TRBV7-2 with TRBJ2-1; TRBD2 might be the D (5 bases). Trimming removed 1 base from V and 10 bases from J, with 14 bases in between. Germline-derived CDR1 and CDR2 are SGHTA and FQGNSA. This CDR3 spans 14 amino acids. The CDR3, as DNA: TGTGCCAGCAGCTTAGAGCTGCGGGTGAGGGAGCAGTTCTTC. Protein: CASSLELRVREQFF. The variable domain in full, completed from reference TRBV7-2 and TRBJ2-1, reads GAGVSQSPSNKVTEKGKDVELRCDPISGHTALYWYRQSLGQGLEFLIYFQGNSAPDKSGLPSDRFSAERTGGSVSTLTIQRTQQEDSAVYLCASSLELRVREQFFGPGTRLTVL.

This clonotype was counted a single time. The chain has TRBV11-2 and TRBJ2-5, with 7 positions matching TRBD2. This CDR3 comprises 16 residues. The V gene's germline CDR1 is SGHAT and CDR2 FQNNGV. V trimming: 6 bases; J trimming: 9 bases; junction bases outside the gene matches: 19. CDR3 coding DNA: TGTGCCAGCAGTGAGCGGGCGCTGGGGCCCCGGGAGGCCCAGTACTTC. Translating gives CASSERALGPREAQYF.

Ten or more counts support this clonotype. CDR3 amino acids: CASSPSRYNEQFF. The CDR3 nucleotides read TGTGCCAGCTCACCGTCCAGGTACAATGAGCAGTTCTTC. The genes are TRBV18 and TRBJ2-1; D remains unclear. V gave up 3 bases and J gave up 4 bases, with 7 bases separating them. The germline CDR1 and CDR2 sequences are KGHSH and LQKENI. This CDR3 contains 13 residues.

The chain employs TRBV6-2 or TRBV6-3 and TRBJ2-1; D is tentatively TRBD1 or TRBD2 (7 bases each). Trimming shortened V by 11 bases and J by 0 bases, and 14 bases separated the two germline ends. CDR3 size: 14 residues. From germline, CDR1 is MNHEY and CDR2 SVGEGT. CDR3 protein: CAARGGISYNEQFF. The CDR3 bases are TGTGCCGCCAGGGGGGGAATCTCCTACAATGAGCAGTTCTTC.

The sample holds many counts of this clonotype. In nucleotides, the CDR3 is TGTGCCAGCGATAGGGGGACTGAAGCTTTCTTT. The encoded protein is CASDRGTEAFF. The chain combines TRBV7-2 with TRBJ1-1, with TRBD1 as a possible D gene (6 bases). This CDR3 comprises 11 residues. Looked up from germline, CDR1 is SGHTA and CDR2 is FQGNSA. V was shortened by 8 bases and J by 5 bases, with 9 bases between the two germline ends.

This clonotype was recorded many times. The V call is TRBV5-1, the J call TRBJ1-1; D ambiguous. Germline-derived CDR1 and CDR2 are SGHRS and YFSETQ. There are 15 residues in the CDR3. The germline V and J ends were trimmed by 0 bases and 1 base, with 10 bases remaining between them. Written as DNA, the CDR3 is TGCGCCAGCAGCTTGGTGGGTCCAGGGAACACTGAAGCTTTCTTT. Protein sequence: CASSLVGPGNTEAFF.

This clonotype has a handful of counts. This sequence joins TRBV18 and TRBJ1-2; 12 nucleotides agree with TRBD1. Germline V gives CDR1 KGHSH, CDR2 LQKENI. The trim removed 3 bases at V and 5 bases at J, leaving 10 bases unmatched. The CDR3 loop spans 17 amino acids. CDR3 protein: CASSPTGTGGLGYGYTF. DNA of the CDR3: TGTGCCAGCTCACCGACTGGGACAGGGGGCCTAGGGTATGGCTACACCTTC.

This clonotype was seen a few times. V gene TRBV4-1 combines with J gene TRBJ2-1; the D is unclear. Trimming took 0 bases from V and 0 from J, leaving 6 bases between them. The germline gives CDR1 MGHRA, CDR2 YSYEKL. The CDR3 contains 15 residues. The DNA of the CDR3 is TGCGCCAGCAGCCAAGATCACAGCTCCTACAATGAGCAGTTCTTC. Translating it yields CASSQDHSSYNEQFF.

This clonotype was found many times. The chain couples TRBV7-9 to TRBJ2-5, with D possibly matching TRBD1 (5 bases). The CDR3 runs to 15 residues. The ends were cut back, 2 bases at V and 2 bases at J, with 12 bases in the middle. Per the germline V gene, CDR1 is SEHNR and CDR2 is FQNEAQ (reference sequence). CDR3 in DNA: TGTGCCAGCAGCTTAAAGAGGACACTTCAAGAGACCCAGTACTTC. This encodes CASSLKRTLQETQYF.

This clonotype was observed a handful of times. The chain joins TRBV19 to TRBJ2-1; a possible D gene is TRBD2 (7 bases). The V gene's germline CDR1 is LNHDA and CDR2 SQIVND (reference sequence). V lost 5 bases to trimming and J lost 2 bases, with 28 bases between them. The CDR3 is 20 amino acids. CDR3 DNA sequence: TGTGCCAGTAGTTTACTACTAGTGGCGGGGGCTCCGTTGGCCTACAATGAGCAGTTCTTC. It codes for CASSLLLVAGAPLAYNEQFF.

This clonotype was counted many times. This chain connects TRBV4-1 to TRBJ2-3; D uncertain. V shed 0 bases and J shed 8 bases, with 9 bases lying between them. Germline values: CDR1 MGHRA, CDR2 YSYEKL. CDR3 length: 13 residues. The CDR3 loop reads CASSQEPVGTQYF. The DNA of the CDR3 is TGCGCCAGCAGCCAAGAGCCTGTCGGTACGCAGTATTTT.

This chain's CDR3 is CASSQTDRTDTQYF. CDR3 sequence (DNA): TGTGCCAGCAGCCAAACCGACAGGACAGATACGCAGTATTTT. J is TRBJ2-3 and V is TRBV6-1; the D gene is possibly TRBD1 (6 bases). Germline V CDR1 and CDR2: MNHNS, SASEGT. The CDR3 sequence is 14 residues long. V was shortened by 6 bases and J by 3 bases, with 13 bases between the two germline ends.

The table lists this clonotype with many counts. CDR3: CASRTTGPSYEQYF. As DNA, the CDR3 is TGTGCCAGCAGGACGACAGGGCCCTCTTACGAGCAGTACTTC. The genes are TRBV12-3 or TRBV12-4 and TRBJ2-7; 7 bases are a match to TRBD1. V dropped 6 bases and J dropped 4; count of bases not matched to a gene: 9. This CDR3 contains 14 residues.

This clonotype was recorded at least ten times. As the CDR3 is not closed by the conserved phenylalanine or tryptophan, this likely results from a read error. No DNA is shown, since the ends of the CDR3 on it are uncertain; the CDR3 is the one TCRdb lists. The V gene is TRBV5-1, the J gene TRBJ2-1; the table's D call of TRBD1 was not tested on the DNA. Termini included, the CDR3 measures 14 amino acids. Per the germline V gene, CDR1 is SGHRS and CDR2 is YFSETQ. CDR3: CASSLDPGTGGKIT.

This clonotype was detected ten times or more. This rearrangement joins TRBV20-1 to TRBJ2-7; TRBD2 is a possible D gene (5 bases). This CDR3 comprises 13 residues. V was cut by 6 bases and J by 0 bases, with 12 bases left in between. Germline CDR1 reads DFQATT; CDR2 reads SNEGSKA (reference sequence). In DNA form, the CDR3 reads TGCAGTGCGCCGAAAGGGAGCTCCTACGAGCAGTACTTC. This sequence encodes CSAPKGSSYEQYF.

This clonotype was counted ten times or more. The rearrangement joins TRBV15 to TRBJ1-2; 7 positions agree with TRBD1. CDR1 is LNHNV, CDR2 YYDKDF, per germline (reference sequence). V lost 4 bases to trimming and J lost 0 bases; unmatched junction nucleotides: 14. The CDR3 contains 18 residues. The CDR3 reads CATSTEADRDRANYGYTF. The CDR3 DNA follows: TGTGCCACCAGCACCGAGGCCGACAGGGATCGTGCTAACTATGGCTACACCTTC. The full variable domain, with the rest looked up from reference TRBV15 and TRBJ1-2, is DAMVIQNPRYQVTQFGKPVTLSCSQTLNHNVMYWYQQKSSQAPKLLFHYYDKDFNNEADTPDNFQSRRPNTSFCFLDIRSPGLGDTAMYLCATSTEADRDRANYGYTFGSGTRLTVV.

The chain couples TRBV9 to TRBJ2-7, with D possibly TRBD1 on 6 matching bases. Germline V CDR1 and CDR2: SGDLS, YYNGEE. The CDR3 has 14 residues. With 2 bases removed from V and 0 bases from J, the gap between germline ends came to 9 bases. The CDR3 coding sequence is TGTGCCAGCAGCGTGGGGGACAACTCCTACGAGCAGTACTTC. As protein: CASSVGDNSYEQYF.

In its sample, this clonotype was seen many times. The genes are TRBV11-3 and TRBJ2-1; D unresolved. The CDR3 extends over 15 amino acids. In germline, CDR1 is SGHNT, CDR2 YENEEA. V was clipped by 5 bases and J by 0 bases, with 11 bases between them. CDR3 sequence: CASSLTRGSYNEQFF. CDR3 DNA sequence: TGTGCCAGCAGCCTAACCCGCGGCTCCTACAATGAGCAGTTCTTC.

This clonotype was found many times. The gene calls are TRBV11-2 and TRBJ1-6; unclear D gene. The V and J ends lost 6 bases and 0 bases respectively, with 12 bases between them. CDR1 and CDR2 from the germline V gene are SGHAT and FQNNGV. This CDR3 is 16 amino acids long. Here the CDR3 DNA reads TGTGCCAGCAGTTCCTGGGGAAGCTCCTATAATTCACCCCTCCACTTT. Its protein product is CASSSWGSSYNSPLHF.

The chain couples TRBV12-3 or TRBV12-4 to TRBJ1-1; 11 bases agree with TRBD1. This CDR3 is built from 14 residues. V shed 6 bases and J 5 bases; nucleotides not matched to a gene: 5. CDR3 residues: CASRGTGGRTEAFF. DNA for the CDR3: TGTGCCAGCAGGGGGACAGGGGGGAGGACTGAAGCTTTCTTT.

There are many counts of this clonotype. This chain connects TRBV10-1 to TRBJ1-1; tentatively, D is TRBD1 (5 bases). Per germline, CDR1 WNHNN and CDR2 SYGVQD (reference sequence). The V end lost 2 bases, the J end lost 4 bases, and 11 bases lay between the germline ends. The CDR3 is made up of 14 amino acids. The CDR3 nucleotides read TGCGCCAGCAGTGAGCAGGGACTGGGCACTGAAGCTTTCTTT. Amino acids: CASSEQGLGTEAFF.

This clonotype has a count of ten or more. V and J are TRBV20-1 and TRBJ1-1; D not resolved. Germline values: CDR1 DFQATT, CDR2 SNEGSKA (reference sequence). The ends were cut back, 0 bases at V and 0 bases at J, with 11 bases in the middle. This CDR3 is built from 15 residues. CDR3 DNA: TGCAGTGCTAGAGATTTGGACCTAATGAACACTGAAGCTTTCTTT. Translation gives CSARDLDLMNTEAFF.